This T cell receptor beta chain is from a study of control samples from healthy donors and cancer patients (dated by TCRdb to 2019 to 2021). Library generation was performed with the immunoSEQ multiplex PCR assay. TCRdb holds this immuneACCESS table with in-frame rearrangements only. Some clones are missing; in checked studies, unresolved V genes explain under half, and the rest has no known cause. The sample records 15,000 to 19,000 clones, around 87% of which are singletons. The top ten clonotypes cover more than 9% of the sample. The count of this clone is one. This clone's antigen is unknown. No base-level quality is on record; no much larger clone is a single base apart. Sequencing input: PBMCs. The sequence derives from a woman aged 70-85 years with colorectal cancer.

Here is the DNA: TGTGCCAGCAGCTTGTCCCGGGGGCGCAGAGATACGCAGTATTTT. Its translation reads: CASSLSRGRRDTQYF. The V and J genes are TRBV5-8 and TRBJ2-3; the D segment might be TRBD1 or TRBD2, since each matches 6 bases. The germline V gene sets CDR1 to SGHTS and CDR2 to YDEGEE. V is pared back by 1 base and J by 5 bases, with 14 bases lying between the germline termini. The CDR3 goes from the cysteine to the phenylalanine over 15 residues. Only the CDR3 DNA stays, 45 bases, in frame from base 1.